The text below deals with one T cell receptor beta chain. The data were produced by immunoSEQ multiplex PCR, yet TCRdb's version contains in-frame clones alone and is incomplete. The sample has approximately 140,000 clones, 80% seen once. These data belong to a study of blood T cell repertoires in COVID-19. About the study: Samples of COVID-19 (acute and convalescent) were obtained from the United States, Italy and Spain. PBMCs, B-cell-depleted T cells, or T cells were the source of the cDNA or gDNA that made up the material.

Trimming took off 3 bases at V and 2 bases at J, with 11 bases between the two ends. The germline CDR1 and CDR2 sequences are SEHNR and FQNEAQ (reference sequence). This CDR3 is built from 16 residues. Sequenced material: peripheral blood. The sequence came from a man aged 55 to 70 with active or convalescent COVID-19. The V and J genes are TRBV7-9 and TRBJ2-6; TRBD2 might be the D (5 bases). CDR3 nucleotide sequence: TGTGCCAGCAGCTTCGGGGTCAGTCCTGGGGCCAACGTCCTGACTTTC. The encoded protein is CASSFGVSPGANVLTF.